This entry lists 15 T cell receptor beta chains sequenced from one sample in a study of T cells in Graves' hyperthyroidism and ophthalmopathy. The CDR3 regions of TCR beta were amplified from RNA transcripts. Using the HTBI primer set, a first-round RT-PCR was run on the TCR CDR3. TCRdb recomputed calls from the multiplex PCR reads with MiXCR, one row per CDR3 protein. This sample has around 200,000 distinct CDR3 sequences; around 16% occur once, and the top ten carry around 47%. Source material: blood. These receptor sequences come from a middle-aged man with Graves' hyperthyroidism.

The J gene is TRBJ2-5, the V gene TRBV15; TRBD2 aligns across 8 bases. V lost 9 bases to trimming and J lost 3 bases; unmatched junction nucleotides: 9. The CDR3 runs 14 residues. The germline V gene has CDR1 LNHNV and CDR2 YYDKDF (reference sequence). The chain's CDR3 is CATSFTGGEETQYF. In DNA, the CDR3 is TGTGCCACTTCTTTTACGGGGGGGGAAGAGACCCAGTACTTC.

The chain joins TRBV7-3 to TRBJ1-3; TRBD1 might be the D (6 bases). CDR3 length equals 17 residues. With 3 bases removed from V and 3 bases from J, the gap between germline ends came to 18 bases. Germline V gives CDR1 SGHTA, CDR2 FQGTGA. CDR3 nucleotide sequence: TGTGCCAGCAGCTTCTACCCCTCGGGGGGCTTTGGAAACACCATATATTTT. This codes for CASSFYPSGGFGNTIYF. Full variable domain (missing parts from reference TRBV7-3 and TRBJ1-3): GAGVSQTPSNKVTEKGKYVELRCDPISGHTALYWYRQSLGQGPEFLIYFQGTGAADDSGLPNDRFFAVRPEGSVSTLKIQRTERGDSAVYLCASSFYPSGGFGNTIYFGEGSWLTVV.

This clonotype was observed a few times. The chain recombines TRBV6-2 or TRBV6-3 with TRBJ2-2; TRBD1 agrees at 11 bases. J gave up 6 bases and V 6 bases, and 6 bases lay outside the gene matches. Germline-derived CDR1 and CDR2 are MNHEY and SVGEGT. The CDR3 runs 15 residues. CDR3 coding DNA: TGTGCCAGCAGCCCCGGGACAGGGGGTTCCGGGGAGCTGTTTTTT. Translated, it gives CASSPGTGGSGELFF.

The chain has TRBV6-2 or TRBV6-3 and TRBJ1-1; no definite D call. The V end was cut by 2 bases, the J end by 6 bases, with 7 bases between. The CDR3 length is 12 residues. The germline V gene has CDR1 MNHEY and CDR2 SVGEGT. The CDR3 DNA is TGTGCCAGCAGTTACGGTGGCGCTGAAGCTTTCTTT. Its translation: CASSYGGAEAFF.

This clonotype was recorded many times. The chain couples TRBV7-2 to TRBJ2-1; 9 bases are a match to TRBD1. Germline CDR1 is SGHTA and CDR2 is FQGNSA. Losses at the gene ends were 4 bases for V and 2 bases for J; bases not matched to a gene: 3. The CDR3 length is 15 residues. CDR3 residues: CASSWDRATYNEQFF. In DNA, the CDR3 is TGTGCCAGCAGCTGGGACAGGGCCACCTACAATGAGCAGTTCTTC.

This clonotype was seen at least ten times. The chain's CDR3 is CASTKQGRNYGYTF. CDR3 bases: TGTGCCAGCACCAAACAGGGACGAAACTATGGCTACACCTTC. The V call is TRBV28, the J call TRBJ1-2, with D possibly being TRBD1 (6 bases). V was pared by 7 bases and J by 2 bases, with 14 bases between. The CDR3 covers 14 residues. Germline CDR1 MDHEN, CDR2 SYDVKM.

This clonotype occurred many times. The chain has TRBV20-1 and TRBJ2-1, with D unclear. In germline, CDR1 is DFQATT, CDR2 SNEGSKA (reference sequence). Between the trimmed V and J ends, which lost 4 bases and 6 bases, there was a span of 10 bases. The CDR3 has 12 residues. The CDR3 coding sequence is TGCAGTGCTACGCTTCATGGCAATGAGCAGTTCTTC. Translating gives CSATLHGNEQFF.

This clonotype was counted ten times or more. As DNA, the CDR3 is TGTGCCAGCTCACCAAACGAGGCAATGAACACTGAAGCTTTCTTT. Translating it yields CASSPNEAMNTEAFF. This rearrangement joins TRBV18 to TRBJ1-1, with D hard to call. Trimming left V 2 bases short and J 0 bases short, with 10 bases between. Germline CDR1 is KGHSH and CDR2 is LQKENI. The CDR3 extends over 15 amino acids.

The table lists this clonotype with many counts. As DNA, the CDR3 is TGCAGTGCTAGCAGCTACAGGGAAACACAAGAGACCCAGTACTTC. Protein: CSASSYRETQETQYF. The chain has TRBV20-1 and TRBJ2-5; D perhaps matches TRBD1 (6 bases). The CDR3 is made up of 15 amino acids. The ends were cut back, 3 bases at V and 2 bases at J, with 16 bases in the middle. The germline gives CDR1 DFQATT, CDR2 SNEGSKA (reference sequence).

V gene TRBV24-1 combines with J gene TRBJ1-2; the D gene is possibly TRBD1 (5 bases). With 3 bases removed from V and 4 bases from J, the gap between germline ends came to 11 bases. The V gene's germline CDR1 is KGHDR and CDR2 SFDVKD. The CDR3 totals 14 residues. The CDR3 sequence is CATSDPGGAYGYTF. The DNA for the CDR3 is TGTGCCACCAGTGATCCCGGAGGGGCCTATGGCTACACCTTC.

This clonotype has a count of ten or more. This chain joins TRBV20-1 and TRBJ2-7; TRBD1 is a possible D gene (5 bases). Germline-derived CDR1 and CDR2 are DFQATT and SNEGSKA (reference sequence). The CDR3 runs 15 residues. Trimming pared 0 bases from V and 0 bases from J, leaving 12 bases between. The CDR3 nucleotides are TGCAGTGCTAGAGATGGGGCAGGTGCCTCCTACGAGCAGTACTTC. It yields the protein CSARDGAGASYEQYF.

In its sample, this clonotype was seen many times. This chain connects TRBV15 to TRBJ2-5; possible D gene TRBD1, 6 bases. Germline CDR1 is LNHNV and CDR2 is YYDKDF (reference sequence). V was clipped by 3 bases and J by 0 bases, with 14 bases between them. The CDR3 extends over 16 amino acids. The CDR3 loop reads CATSSRQGGYQETQYF. The CDR3 coding sequence is TGTGCCACCAGCAGCCGTCAAGGGGGTTACCAAGAGACCCAGTACTTC.

This clonotype was detected a few times. V is TRBV28 and J is TRBJ1-1; TRBD1 matches 7 bases. This CDR3 has 11 residues. V lost 6 bases, J lost 10 bases, and 5 bases stayed unmatched. Germline V CDR1 and CDR2: MDHEN, SYDVKM. Written as DNA, the CDR3 is TGTGCCAGCAGACAAACAGGGGTAGCTTTCTTT. Encoded protein: CASRQTGVAFF.

This clonotype showed up just a few times. The J gene is TRBJ1-2, the V gene TRBV7-9; D is possibly TRBD1 (6 bases). V lost 5 bases, J lost 6 bases, and 16 bases lay in between. CDR3 length: 14 amino acids. Germline V gene lookup returns CDR1 SEHNR and CDR2 FQNEAQ (reference sequence). The CDR3 coding sequence is TGTGCCAGCAGCCTTACAGGGTATACTCATGGCTACACCTTC. Translating gives CASSLTGYTHGYTF. The whole variable domain, filled in from reference TRBV7-9 and TRBJ1-2, reads DTGVSQNPRHKITKRGQNVTFRCDPISEHNRLYWYRQTLGQGPEFLTYFQNEAQLEKSRLLSDRFSAERPKGSFSTLEIQRTEQGDSAMYLCASSLTGYTHGYTFGSGTRLTVV.

At least ten counts were recorded for this clonotype. CDR3: CSARSGGRSIQYF. The CDR3 coding sequence is TGCAGTGCTAGATCGGGAGGGCGCAGCATTCAGTACTTC. V gene TRBV20-1 combines with J gene TRBJ2-4; 8 nucleotides agree with TRBD2. V trimming: 2 bases; J trimming: 9 bases; junction bases outside the gene matches: 6. The CDR3 consists of 13 residues. Germline lookup yields CDR1 DFQATT and CDR2 SNEGSKA (reference sequence).